This T cell receptor (beta chain) was retrieved from a study of cytomegalovirus exposure and HLA in healthy donors. General study points: Among the most significant clusters, several appeared linked to common viral pathogens in a later analysis.

This PCR relied on a set of 60 Vbeta primers and 13 Jbeta primers. The data were produced by immunoSEQ multiplex PCR, yet TCRdb's version contains in-frame clones alone and is incomplete. Of roughly 150,000 clones listed, 80% were seen once; the top ten hold under 15%. This CDR3 contains 14 residues. The germline V gene has CDR1 SGHTA and CDR2 FQGTGA. Between the trimmed V and J ends, which lost 4 bases and 3 bases, there was a span of 11 bases. A note on this clone: What it binds is unknown.

Specimen: PBMCs. This TCR derives from a middle-aged woman in good health and CMV-seronegative. The chain joins TRBV7-3 to TRBJ2-3, with D perhaps TRBD2 (6 bases). The CDR3 here is CASSSAGLTDTQYF. CDR3 DNA sequence: TGTGCCAGCAGCTCGGCGGGACTTACAGATACGCAGTATTTT.